One TCR beta chain is described in this entry. V lost 3 bases, J lost 4 bases, and 5 bases stayed unmatched. The germline V gene has CDR1 SGHNT and CDR2 YYREEE (reference sequence). The CDR3 runs to 15 residues. TCRdb keeps only in-frame clones here, not all; method: immunoSEQ multiplex PCR. Found here are some 28,000 clones, around 90% of them singletons; the top ten hold approximately 6.8%. The sample originates from a study of T cells in localized non-small cell lung cancer. The rearrangement joins TRBV5-4 to TRBJ2-3, with 10 nucleotides matching TRBD2. The TCR comes from a male donor aged 60 or older with stage I lung adenocarcinoma. This specimen was peripheral blood, taken before any cancer treatment. The CDR3 is CASSSSGGLSDTQYF. The DNA for the CDR3 is TGTGCCAGCAGCTCTAGCGGGGGACTTTCAGATACGCAGTATTTT.